A single sample is the source of the 14 T cell receptor beta chains below, sequenced in a study of shared clonotypes between healthy human individuals. Sequencing was performed with immunoSEQ multiplex PCR; in TCRdb, only in-frame clones are kept and a portion is missing. The table records about 490,000 clones, about 72% of them present only once. The sample comprised PBMCs. The receptor set was obtained from a woman aged 35 to 49 in good health. Some clones in this sample may be carry-over from other donors' samples.

J is TRBJ2-1 and V is TRBV28, with TRBD1 identical over 11 bases. CDR1 MDHEN and CDR2 SYDVKM come from the germline V gene. V lost 2 bases and J lost 7; bases outside the gene matches: 7. This CDR3 spans 16 amino acids. The CDR3 spells CASSLQGQGVVNEQFF. The CDR3 DNA is TGTGCCAGCAGTTTACAGGGACAGGGGGTTGTTAATGAGCAGTTCTTC. The entire variable domain, with the rest obtained from reference TRBV28 and TRBJ2-1, is as follows: DVKVTQSSRYLVKRTGEKVFLECVQDMDHENMFWYRQDPGLGLRLIYFSYDVKMKEKGDIPEGYSVSREKKERFSLILESASTNQTSMYLCASSLQGQGVVNEQFFGPGTRLTVL.

As regards this clone: One end of the junction varies from germline; a read error may be responsible. At the DNA level, this CDR3 is encoded by other sequences in the same sample as well. CDR3 coding DNA: TGTGCTAGCAGCCATAGGACTAGCGGGAGATTCGGGGAGACCCAGTACTTC. Translated: CASSHRTSGRFGETQYF. This chain connects TRBV7-9 to TRBJ2-5, with 13 nucleotides matching TRBD2. Looked up from germline, CDR1 is SEHNR and CDR2 is FQNEAQ (reference sequence). CDR3 length: 17 residues.

The chain joins TRBV7-6 to TRBJ2-1; TRBD2 is a possible D gene (5 bases). V was trimmed by 3 bases and J by 9 bases, leaving 9 bases between them. The CDR3 spans 12 residues. Germline V lookup: CDR1 SGHVS, CDR2 FNYEAQ. The DNA for the CDR3 is TGTGCCAGCAGCTTCGGGGATGGTGAGCAGTTCTTC. It is translated as CASSFGDGEQFF.

The rearrangement links TRBV21-1 to TRBJ2-7; the listed D gene, TRBD2, was not tested against the DNA. TRBV21-1 is a listed pseudogene. There are 15 residues in the CDR3. CDR3: CASSKMGLAGDEQYF. The CDR3 DNA follows: TGTGCCAGCAGCAAAATGGGACTAGCGGGAGACGAGCAGTACTTC.

The chain is built from TRBV10-1 and TRBJ2-7, with unresolved D. Germline V gene lookup returns CDR1 WNHNN and CDR2 SYGVQD (reference sequence). Between the trimmed V and J ends, which lost 6 bases and 3 bases, there was a span of 15 bases. The CDR3 length is 14 residues. This CDR3 is CASSATPEHYEQYF. Here the CDR3 DNA reads TGCGCCAGCAGCGCTACGCCGGAACACTACGAGCAGTACTTC.

The CDR3 sequence: CASSQDRLGGQYF. CDR3 nucleotide sequence: TGTGCCAGCAGCCAAGACCGGTTGGGCGGGCAGTACTTC. The rearrangement uses TRBV4-2 and TRBJ2-7; D not resolved. This CDR3 contains 13 residues. Trimming stripped 0 bases from V and 9 bases from J, with 12 bases between. Germline V CDR1 and CDR2: LGHNA, YNFKEQ.

V usage is TRBV7-9 and J usage is TRBJ1-2, with D unclear. Trimming removed 5 bases from V and 6 bases from J, with 10 bases in between. The CDR3 runs to 12 residues. Germline CDR1 is SEHNR and CDR2 is FQNEAQ (reference sequence). CDR3 nucleotides: TGTGCCAGCAGCCCCCTTCCAGATGGCTACACCTTC. Translated, it gives CASSPLPDGYTF.

This clone was recorded a few times. V and J are TRBV5-1 and TRBJ1-1; weak D call: TRBD1 (5 bases). The CDR3 length is 15 residues. The germline V gene has CDR1 SGHRS and CDR2 YFSETQ. V shed 0 bases and J shed 3 bases, with 12 bases lying between them. Here the CDR3 reads CASSLVPGADTEAFF. As DNA, the CDR3 is TGCGCCAGCAGCTTGGTCCCCGGGGCGGACACTGAAGCTTTCTTT.

This chain links TRBV6-1 with TRBJ2-2; weak D call: TRBD2 (5 bases). CDR1 is MNHNS and CDR2 is SASEGT in the germline V gene. The V end was cut by 4 bases, the J end by 0 bases, with 9 bases between. CDR3 length: 15 amino acids. In DNA form, the CDR3 reads TGTGCCAGCAGTGTGTCCGGGACGAACACCGGGGAGCTGTTTTTT. This translates into CASSVSGTNTGELFF.

The chain employs TRBV29-1 and TRBJ2-1; 11 positions agree with TRBD2. The CDR3 has 14 amino acids. The trim removed 6 bases at V and 1 base at J, leaving 2 bases unmatched. Germline V lookup: CDR1 SQVTM, CDR2 ANQGSEA. CDR3 protein: CSVLAGGSYNEQFF. Written as DNA, the CDR3 is TGCAGCGTGCTAGCGGGAGGATCCTACAATGAGCAGTTCTTC.

The chain employs TRBV5-4 and TRBJ1-6; 10 bases fit TRBD1. Trimming cost V 3 bases and J 9 bases; bases outside gene matches: 9. Germline CDR1 and CDR2: SGHNT and YYREEE (reference sequence). The CDR3 has 16 residues. This CDR3 reads CASSYAGTGVSSPLHF. CDR3 bases: TGTGCCAGCAGCTACGCCGGGACAGGGGTTTCTTCACCCCTCCACTTT.

The CDR3 here is CAATRRASGEQYF. In DNA form, the CDR3 reads TGTGCCGCCACCCGGAGGGCCTCGGGCGAGCAGTACTTC. The chain links TRBV30 to TRBJ2-7, with D possibly matching TRBD2 (6 bases). V was cut by 8 bases and J by 6 bases, with 20 bases left in between. The CDR3 extends over 13 amino acids. CDR1 and CDR2 from the germline V gene are GTSNPN and SVGIG (reference sequence). Variable domain in full (rest from reference TRBV30 and TRBJ2-7): SQTIHQWPATLVQPVGSPLSLECTVEGTSNPNLYWYRQAAGRGLQLLFYSVGIGQISSEVPQNLSASRPQDRQFILSSKKLLLSDSGFYLCAATRRASGEQYFGPGTRLTVT.

The DNA for the CDR3 is TGTGCCAGCAGCCCCGACAGGGTCGGAACCGGGGAGCTGTTTTTT. Encoded protein: CASSPDRVGTGELFF. V usage is TRBV11-2 and J usage is TRBJ2-2; 7 bases line up with TRBD1. CDR1 is SGHAT, CDR2 FQNNGV, per germline. This CDR3 contains 15 residues. V lost 5 bases to trimming and J lost 5 bases; unmatched junction nucleotides: 8.

The gene calls are TRBV19 and TRBJ2-3; 8 bases agree with TRBD1. J gave up 5 bases and V 10 bases, and 11 bases lay outside the gene matches. CDR1 is LNHDA and CDR2 is SQIVND in the germline V gene (reference sequence). The CDR3 spans 14 residues. As DNA, the CDR3 is TGTGCCACCTTCGACAGGGGAAGGGGAGATACGCAGTATTTT. This gives the protein CATFDRGRGDTQYF.